The sequence of this TCR beta chain was determined in a study of blood T cells in healthy people across ages (dated by TCRdb to about 2015). Regarding the research as a whole: In model experiments, template switching captured about one uniquely barcoded TCR beta cDNA molecule for every two T cells. To track age-related changes in TCR beta repertoire diversity, the study relied on deep sequencing normalized with unique cDNA molecular identifiers. Donors were grouped into four age groups: young (average roughly 15 years), middle-aged (39), aged (roughly 67) and long-lived (about 82). To avoid experimental bias, donors of different ages were distributed randomly across sequencing lanes. Two additional independent replicas of 1 million unique cDNA reads from the same blood draw were analyzed for two donors (one aged 18 to 29 and one aged 80 or older). What the work shows at the level of the full study, not this receptor alone: Compared with the aged group, the long-lived group had more naive CD4+ T cells, fewer expanded clones and increased TCR diversity, suggesting age selection. Bulk unsorted PBMC profiling prevented conclusive comparison of naive and antigen-experienced compartments. Observed TCR beta diversity per million T cells fell roughly linearly with age, and a significant reduction was already apparent by age about 36. The percentage of naive T cells measured by flow cytometry correlated strongly with observed TCR beta diversity. The CMV infection status of donors was not known, potentially confounding age-related changes in expanded clonotypes. Estimates of total diversity based on one million sequenced T cells were considered lower bounds and underestimates.

Worth noting for this clonotype: This clone's antigen is unknown. No base-level quality is on record; no much larger clone is a single base apart.

The roughly 39 donors, aged about 6 to 95 years, were systemically healthy Caucasian individuals from Russia. About 9.6 milliliters of peripheral blood were collected from each donor into EDTA-treated Vacutainer tubes. PBMCs were isolated by Ficoll-Paque density-gradient centrifugation, with at least 6.5 million obtained per sample. Trizol reagent was used to extract total RNA from the PBMCs, yielding at least 5 micrograms per sample. Naive CD45RAhigh/CD27high T cell percentages were measured by flow cytometry on a PBMC aliquot from every donor. The library was generated by 5' RACE. TCRdb records Illumina HiSeq 2500 as the sequencer. A second roughly 7 to 11 cycle PCR used a sample-barcoded 5' primer and a J-beta primer mix. Each TCR beta cDNA molecule received a unique molecular identifier from a template-switch 5' adaptor carrying 12 random nucleotides. Each sample yielded at least 3 million CDR3-containing paired-end reads. First-strand cDNA synthesis was performed from all RNA using the Mint cDNA synthesis kit, with priming by a TRBC-specific oligonucleotide. Following uracil-DNA glycosylase treatment, a first 18-cycle PCR with universal primers M1SS and BC2_uni_R was performed on all cDNA. Regarding the original processing steps: Each sample was normalized by randomly selecting 1 million high-quality reads, each carrying a distinct molecular identifier. Instead of being binned into consensus sequences, reads with shared molecular identifiers were discarded. MiTCR, run with a Q25 quality threshold and the strictest error-elimination algorithm, handled CDR3 identification, clonotype clustering and error correction. A nonparametric unseen species model with Euler transformation was used to estimate a lower bound on total TCR beta diversity. Clones were called with MiXCR by TCRdb after fastp trimmed the public reads at Q25, and only in-frame beta chains were retained. For every CDR3 protein sequence, its rows merge into one entry that carries the most common genes and DNA. The V and J calls were determined by TCRdb, not by the authors. The table for this sample lists 800,000 to 900,000 distinct CDR3 sequences; about 59% of them were counted only once. The ten largest clones take up roughly 26% of the sample.

Sequenced material: blood. The sequence came from a man younger than 40 in good health.

The nucleotides are TGCGCCAGCAGGCTAGTTGCTAGCGGGACGTACAATGAGCAGTTCTTC. This gives the protein CASRLVASGTYNEQFF. The V and J segments used are TRBV5-1 and TRBJ2-1; 9 central nucleotides agree with TRBD2. Taken from cysteine to phenylalanine, the CDR3 has 16 residues. The DNA shown is the 48-base CDR3, in frame from base 1. Per the germline V gene, SGHRS is the CDR1 and YFSETQ is the CDR2. Germline trimming amounts to 5 bases on V and 4 bases on J, with 10 as the count of junction bases outside the gene matches.